What follows are 7 T cell receptor beta chains derived from one specimen sequenced in a study of early T cells in non-severe SARS-CoV-2 infection. TCRdb reprocessed the 5' RACE reads via MiXCR and lists one record per CDR3 protein. This table holds about 60,000 distinct CDR3 sequences, approximately 13% found once. Sample: whole blood. The receptors here all came from an adult who was a healthcare worker with PCR-confirmed SARS-CoV-2 infection or an uninfected control (not recorded which).

This clonotype was seen only a few times. The rearrangement joins TRBV5-1 to TRBJ2-7; 9 nucleotides match TRBD1. Germline V gene data show CDR1 as SGHRS and CDR2 as YFSETQ. V lost 4 bases to trimming and J lost 5 bases; unmatched junction nucleotides: 10. The CDR3 has 15 residues. The chain's CDR3 is CASSEGTGLADEQYF. For the CDR3, the DNA is TGCGCCAGCAGCGAGGGGACAGGGCTAGCGGACGAGCAGTACTTC. Based on the CDR3 plus reference TRBV5-1 and TRBJ2-7, the full variable domain is KAGVTQTPRYLIKTRGQQVTLSCSPISGHRSVSWYQQTPGQGLQFLFEYFSETQRNKGNFPGRFSGRQFSNSRSEMNVSTLELGDSALYLCASSEGTGLADEQYFGPGTRLTVT.

A few counts support this clonotype. The chain joins TRBV5-4 to TRBJ1-5; D is undetermined. The V gene's germline CDR1 is SGHNT and CDR2 YYREEE (reference sequence). The V gene lost 1 base and the J gene lost 6 bases, with 5 bases spanning the gap. The CDR3 sequence is 12 residues long. CDR3 in DNA: TGTGCCAGCAGCTTGATCGGTCAGCCCCAGCATTTT. Protein: CASSLIGQPQHF.

The sample holds a few counts of this clonotype. The chain combines TRBV7-2 with TRBJ1-2, with TRBD1 as a possible D gene (5 bases). There are 14 residues in the CDR3. Germline CDR1 is SGHTA and CDR2 is FQGNSA. Trimming took 6 bases from V and 7 from J, leaving 18 bases between them. CDR3 in amino acids: CASSSAGGPVGYTF. The CDR3 DNA is TGTGCCAGCAGTTCCGCGGGGGGTCCTGTTGGCTACACCTTC.

The chain is built from TRBV28 and TRBJ2-1; 8 nucleotides match TRBD1. V lost 6 bases, J lost 2 bases, and 6 bases stayed unmatched. Per the germline V gene, CDR1 is MDHEN and CDR2 is SYDVKM. The CDR3 totals 15 residues. The CDR3: CASREPGQAYNEQFF. The DNA of the CDR3 is TGTGCCAGCAGAGAACCGGGACAGGCCTACAATGAGCAGTTCTTC.

This clonotype was seen more than once but under ten times. The chain joins TRBV28 to TRBJ2-7; D is perhaps TRBD2 (6 bases). The CDR3 is 15 amino acids. V lost 6 bases and J lost 3, with 18 bases in between. CDR1 is MDHEN and CDR2 is SYDVKM in the germline V gene. The CDR3 coding sequence is TGTGCCAGCAGCCTCGCCCCGGGACTCCACTACGAGCAGTACTTC. It translates to CASSLAPGLHYEQYF.

A few counts support this clonotype. The chain combines TRBV19 with TRBJ1-5; TRBD1 is a possible D gene (5 bases). Germline V CDR1 and CDR2: LNHDA, SQIVND (reference sequence). The CDR3 covers 13 residues. Trimming stripped 5 bases from V and 7 bases from J, with 12 bases between. In nucleotides, the CDR3 is TGTGCCAGTAGTGAAGGGGCCGGACAGCCCCAGCATTTT. This sequence encodes CASSEGAGQPQHF.

This clonotype was observed many times. This chain joins TRBV5-4 and TRBJ2-2, with 9 nucleotides matching TRBD2. CDR1 SGHNT and CDR2 YYREEE come from the germline V gene (reference sequence). The V gene end was trimmed by 5 bases and the J gene end by 6 bases; junction bases not matched to a gene: 8. The CDR3 covers 15 residues. CDR3 residues: CASSGTSGRPGELFF. The CDR3 DNA follows: TGTGCCAGCAGTGGGACCAGCGGGAGGCCCGGGGAGCTGTTTTTT.